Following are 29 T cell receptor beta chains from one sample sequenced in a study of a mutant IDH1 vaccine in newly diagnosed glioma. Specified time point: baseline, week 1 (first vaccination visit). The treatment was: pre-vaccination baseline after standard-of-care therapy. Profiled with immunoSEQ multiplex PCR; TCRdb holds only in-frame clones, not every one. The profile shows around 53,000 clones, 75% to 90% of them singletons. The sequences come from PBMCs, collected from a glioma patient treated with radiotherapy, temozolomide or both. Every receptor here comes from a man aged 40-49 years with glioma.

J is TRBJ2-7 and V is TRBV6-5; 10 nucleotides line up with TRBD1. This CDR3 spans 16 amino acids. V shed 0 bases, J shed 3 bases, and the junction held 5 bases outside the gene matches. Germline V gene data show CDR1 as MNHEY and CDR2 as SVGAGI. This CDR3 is CASSYSAGQGVYEQYF. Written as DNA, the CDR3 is TGTGCCAGCAGTTACTCAGCAGGACAGGGGGTCTACGAGCAGTACTTC.

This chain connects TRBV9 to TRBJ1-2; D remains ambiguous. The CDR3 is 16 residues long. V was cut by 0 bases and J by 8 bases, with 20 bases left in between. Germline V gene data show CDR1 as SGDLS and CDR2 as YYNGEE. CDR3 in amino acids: CASSVGEGRVSPGYTF. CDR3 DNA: TGTGCCAGCAGCGTAGGTGAAGGGAGAGTCAGTCCAGGCTACACCTTC.

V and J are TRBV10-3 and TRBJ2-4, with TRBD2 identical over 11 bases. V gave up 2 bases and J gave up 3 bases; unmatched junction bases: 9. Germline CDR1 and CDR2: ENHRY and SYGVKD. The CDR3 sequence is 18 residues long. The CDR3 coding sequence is TGTGCCATCAGTGAGCGGTTAGCGGGAGGGGAGGGCAAAAACATTCAGTACTTC. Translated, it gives CAISERLAGGEGKNIQYF.

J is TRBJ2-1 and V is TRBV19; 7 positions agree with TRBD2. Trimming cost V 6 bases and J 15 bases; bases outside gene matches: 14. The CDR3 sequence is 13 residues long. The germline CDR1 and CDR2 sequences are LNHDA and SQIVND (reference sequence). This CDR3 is CASSIPYREAPFF. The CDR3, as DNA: TGTGCCAGTAGCATTCCATACCGGGAGGCCCCGTTCTTC.

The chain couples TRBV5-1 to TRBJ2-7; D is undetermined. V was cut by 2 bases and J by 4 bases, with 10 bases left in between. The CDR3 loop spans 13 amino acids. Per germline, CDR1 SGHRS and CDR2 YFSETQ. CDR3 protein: CASSFVGEYEQYF. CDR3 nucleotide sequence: TGCGCCAGCAGCTTCGTCGGCGAGTACGAGCAGTACTTC.

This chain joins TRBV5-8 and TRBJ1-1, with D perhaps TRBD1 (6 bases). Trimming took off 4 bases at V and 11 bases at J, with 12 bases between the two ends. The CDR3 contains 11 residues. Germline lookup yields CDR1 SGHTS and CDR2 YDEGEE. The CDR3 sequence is CASSRRTDAFF. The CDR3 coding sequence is TGTGCCAGCAGCCGTCGGACAGATGCTTTCTTT.

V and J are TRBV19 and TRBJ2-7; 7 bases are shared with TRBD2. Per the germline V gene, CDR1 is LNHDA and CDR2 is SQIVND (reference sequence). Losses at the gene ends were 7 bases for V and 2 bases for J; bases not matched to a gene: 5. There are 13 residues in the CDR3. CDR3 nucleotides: TGTGCCAGTAAGCGGGGCGACCCCTACGAGCAGTACTTC. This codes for CASKRGDPYEQYF.

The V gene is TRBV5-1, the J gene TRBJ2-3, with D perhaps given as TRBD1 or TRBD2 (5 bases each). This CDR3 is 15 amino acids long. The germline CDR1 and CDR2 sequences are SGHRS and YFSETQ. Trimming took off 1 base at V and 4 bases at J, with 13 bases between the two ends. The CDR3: CASSLRPGRADTQYF. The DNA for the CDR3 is TGCGCCAGCAGCTTGCGCCCAGGGCGGGCAGATACGCAGTATTTT.

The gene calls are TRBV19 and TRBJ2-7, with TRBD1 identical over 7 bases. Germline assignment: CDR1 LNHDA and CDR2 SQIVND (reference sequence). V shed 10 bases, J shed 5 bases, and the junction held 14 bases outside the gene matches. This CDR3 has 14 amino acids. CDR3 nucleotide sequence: TGTGCCACGCAAAGGAACAGGGGCGTGAACGAGCAGTACTTC. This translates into CATQRNRGVNEQYF.

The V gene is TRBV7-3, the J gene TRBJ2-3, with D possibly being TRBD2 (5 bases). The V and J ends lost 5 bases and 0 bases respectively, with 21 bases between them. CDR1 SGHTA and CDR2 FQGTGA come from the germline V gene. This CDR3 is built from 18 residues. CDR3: CASSRTAGGGGSTDTQYF. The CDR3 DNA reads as TGTGCCAGCAGCCGTACCGCGGGTGGTGGCGGGAGCACAGATACGCAGTATTTT.

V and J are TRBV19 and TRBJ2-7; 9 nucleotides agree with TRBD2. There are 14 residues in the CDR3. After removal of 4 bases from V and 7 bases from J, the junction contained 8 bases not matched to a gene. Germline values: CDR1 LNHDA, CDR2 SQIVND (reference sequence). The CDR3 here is CASSSTGGLAEQYF. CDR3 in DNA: TGTGCCAGTAGTAGTACCGGGGGACTAGCAGAGCAGTACTTC.

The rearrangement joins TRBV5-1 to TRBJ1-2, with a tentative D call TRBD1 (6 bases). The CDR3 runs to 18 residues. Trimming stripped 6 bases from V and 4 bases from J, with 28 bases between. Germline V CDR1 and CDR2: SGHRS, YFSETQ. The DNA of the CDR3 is TGCGCCAGCAACCTAGATCCAATCCGGACAGAGCTGTCCTATGGCTACACCTTC. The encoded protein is CASNLDPIRTELSYGYTF.

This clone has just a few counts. The CDR3 is CASSLDLRTGELFF. In DNA form, the CDR3 reads TGCGCCAGCAGCTTGGATCTCCGCACCGGGGAGCTGTTTTTT. The rearrangement links TRBV5-1 to TRBJ2-2; the D is unclear. The CDR3 has 14 amino acids. CDR1 is SGHRS and CDR2 is YFSETQ in the germline V gene. Trimming stripped 0 bases from V and 4 bases from J, with 7 bases between.

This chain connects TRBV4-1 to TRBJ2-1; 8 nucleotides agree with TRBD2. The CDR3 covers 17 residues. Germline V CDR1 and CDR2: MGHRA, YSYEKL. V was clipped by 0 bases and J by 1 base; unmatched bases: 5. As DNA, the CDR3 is TGCGCCAGCAGCCAAGATTGGAGCGGGGGATCCTACAATGAGCAGTTCTTC. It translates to CASSQDWSGGSYNEQFF.

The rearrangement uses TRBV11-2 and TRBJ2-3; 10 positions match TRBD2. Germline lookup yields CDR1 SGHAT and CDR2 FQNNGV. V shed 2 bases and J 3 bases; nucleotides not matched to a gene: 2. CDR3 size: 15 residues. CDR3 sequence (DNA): TGTGCCAGCAGCTTAACTAGCGGGATTACAGATACGCAGTATTTT. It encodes CASSLTSGITDTQYF.

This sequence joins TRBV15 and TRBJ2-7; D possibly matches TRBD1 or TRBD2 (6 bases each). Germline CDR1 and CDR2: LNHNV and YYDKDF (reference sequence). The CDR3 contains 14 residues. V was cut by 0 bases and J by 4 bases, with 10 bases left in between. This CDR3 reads CATSREGGGYEQYF. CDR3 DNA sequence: TGTGCCACCAGCAGAGAGGGGGGCGGGTACGAGCAGTACTTC.

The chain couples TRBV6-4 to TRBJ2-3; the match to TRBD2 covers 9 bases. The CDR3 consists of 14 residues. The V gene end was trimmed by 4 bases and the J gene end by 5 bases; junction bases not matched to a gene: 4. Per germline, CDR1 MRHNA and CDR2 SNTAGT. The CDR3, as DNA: TGTGCCAGCAGTGTAGCGGGAGCGGTAGATACGCAGTATTTT. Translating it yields CASSVAGAVDTQYF.

The CDR3 sequence: CASSWTYGNEQFF. The DNA for the CDR3 is TGTGCCAGCAGTTGGACATATGGCAATGAGCAGTTCTTC. The chain joins TRBV27 to TRBJ2-1; possibly TRBD1 for D (5 bases). The CDR3 extends over 13 amino acids. The germline V gene encodes CDR1 MNHEY and CDR2 SMNVEV (reference sequence). V was clipped by 4 bases and J by 6 bases, with 10 bases between them.

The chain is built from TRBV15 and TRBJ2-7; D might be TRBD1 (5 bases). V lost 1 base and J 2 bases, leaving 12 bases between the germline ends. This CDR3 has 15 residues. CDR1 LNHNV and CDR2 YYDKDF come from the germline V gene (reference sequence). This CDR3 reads CATSRGLQETYEQYF. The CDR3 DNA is TGTGCCACCAGCAGAGGGCTACAGGAAACCTACGAGCAGTACTTC.

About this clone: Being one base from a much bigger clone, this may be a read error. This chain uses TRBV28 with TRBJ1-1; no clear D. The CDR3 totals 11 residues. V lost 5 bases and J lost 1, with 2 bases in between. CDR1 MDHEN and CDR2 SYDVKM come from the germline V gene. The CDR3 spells CASSENTEAFF. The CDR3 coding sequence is TGTGCCAGCAGTGAGAACACTGAAGCTTTCTTT. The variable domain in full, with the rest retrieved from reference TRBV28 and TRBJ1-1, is DVKVTQSSRYLVKRTGEKVFLECVQDMDHENMFWYRQDPGLGLRLIYFSYDVKMKEKGDIPEGYSVSREKKERFSLILESASTNQTSMYLCASSENTEAFFGQGTRLTVV.

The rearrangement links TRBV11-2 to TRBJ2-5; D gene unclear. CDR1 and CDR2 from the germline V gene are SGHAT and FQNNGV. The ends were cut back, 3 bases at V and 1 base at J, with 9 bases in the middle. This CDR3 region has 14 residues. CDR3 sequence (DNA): TGTGCCAGCAGCTTCCGCTATCCCCAAGAGACCCAGTACTTC. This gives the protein CASSFRYPQETQYF.

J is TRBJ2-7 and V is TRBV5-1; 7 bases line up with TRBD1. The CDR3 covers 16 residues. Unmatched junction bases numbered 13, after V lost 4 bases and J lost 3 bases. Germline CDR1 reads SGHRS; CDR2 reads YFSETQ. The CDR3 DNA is TGCGCCAGCAGCCCAACGGGACAGCGGCTCCTCTACGAGCAGTACTTC. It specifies CASSPTGQRLLYEQYF. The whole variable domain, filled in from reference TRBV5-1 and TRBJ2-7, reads KAGVTQTPRYLIKTRGQQVTLSCSPISGHRSVSWYQQTPGQGLQFLFEYFSETQRNKGNFPGRFSGRQFSNSRSEMNVSTLELGDSALYLCASSPTGQRLLYEQYFGPGTRLTVT.

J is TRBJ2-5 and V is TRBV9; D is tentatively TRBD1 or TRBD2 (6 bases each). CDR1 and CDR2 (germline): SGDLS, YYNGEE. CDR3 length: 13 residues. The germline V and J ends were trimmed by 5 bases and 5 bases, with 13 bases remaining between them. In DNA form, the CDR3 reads TGTGCCAGCAGTACAGGGAGGACGGAGACCCAGTACTTC. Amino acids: CASSTGRTETQYF.

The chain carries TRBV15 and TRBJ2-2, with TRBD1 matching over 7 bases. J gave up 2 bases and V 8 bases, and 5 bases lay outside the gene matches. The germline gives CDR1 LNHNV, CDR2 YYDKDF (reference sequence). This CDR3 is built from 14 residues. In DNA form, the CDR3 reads TGTGCCACCGAGGGGGCGTTTAACACCGGGGAGCTGTTTTTT. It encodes CATEGAFNTGELFF.

CDR3 region: CASSKTGGFNEQFF. CDR3 DNA: TGTGCCAGCAGCAAAACAGGGGGTTTTAATGAGCAGTTCTTC. The genes are TRBV7-9 and TRBJ2-1; TRBD1 aligns across 8 bases. This CDR3 region has 14 residues. Trimming cost V 5 bases and J 7 bases; bases outside gene matches: 7. The V gene's germline CDR1 is SEHNR and CDR2 FQNEAQ (reference sequence).

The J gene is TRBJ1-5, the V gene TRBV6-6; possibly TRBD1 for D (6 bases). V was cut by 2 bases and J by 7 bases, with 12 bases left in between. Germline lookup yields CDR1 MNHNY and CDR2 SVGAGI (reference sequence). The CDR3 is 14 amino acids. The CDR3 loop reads CASSYTGGRQPQHF. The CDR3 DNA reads TGTGCCAGCAGTTACACCGGGGGCAGGCAGCCCCAGCATTTT.

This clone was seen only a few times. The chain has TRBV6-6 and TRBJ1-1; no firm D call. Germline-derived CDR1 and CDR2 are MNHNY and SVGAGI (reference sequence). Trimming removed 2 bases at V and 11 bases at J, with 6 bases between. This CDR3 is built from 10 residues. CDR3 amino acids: CASSYLRAFF. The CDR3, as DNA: TGTGCCAGCAGTTACCTCAGGGCTTTCTTT.

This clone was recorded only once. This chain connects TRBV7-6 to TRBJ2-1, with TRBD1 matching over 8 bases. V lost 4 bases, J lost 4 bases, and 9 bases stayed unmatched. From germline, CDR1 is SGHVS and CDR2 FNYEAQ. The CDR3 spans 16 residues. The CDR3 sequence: CASSSRGTGSYNEQFF. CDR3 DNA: TGTGCCAGCAGCTCCAGAGGGACAGGATCTTACAATGAGCAGTTCTTC.

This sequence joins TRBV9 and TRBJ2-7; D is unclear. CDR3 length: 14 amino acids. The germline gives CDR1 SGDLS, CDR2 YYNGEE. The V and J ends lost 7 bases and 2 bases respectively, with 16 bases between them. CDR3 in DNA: TGTGCCAGCGCCCAGGCAGCCTCGACCTACGAGCAGTACTTC. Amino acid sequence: CASAQAASTYEQYF.